These 18 T cell receptor beta chains share one sample of origin, sequenced in a study of spatial heterogeneity in lung cancer. TCRdb re-derived calls from the 5' RACE reads in MiXCR, one entry per CDR3 protein. Of tens of thousands of distinct CDR3 sequences in the sample, approximately 6.8% were seen once. As for time point: sample taken at primary tumor resection. This specimen consisted of PBMCs, obtained at surgery. These receptors all stem from a female donor with early-stage non-small cell lung cancer.

This clonotype occurred a few times. The chain has TRBV7-9 and TRBJ2-1; 9 nucleotides align to TRBD2. Trimming took 4 bases from V and 6 from J; bases not matched to a gene: 13. Per germline, CDR1 SEHNR and CDR2 FQNEAQ (reference sequence). The CDR3 has 17 amino acids. Here the CDR3 reads CASSSRWLAGQGNEQFF. The CDR3, as DNA: TGTGCCAGCAGCTCCCGATGGCTAGCGGGGCAGGGCAATGAGCAGTTCTTC.

The genes are TRBV7-3 and TRBJ2-1; 11 bases map to TRBD1. Germline V gene sequence: CDR1 SGHTA, CDR2 FQGTGA. The V and J ends lost 3 bases and 5 bases, in that order; junction bases with no gene match: 3. The length of the CDR3 is 15 residues. The CDR3 here is CASSLGTGGNNEQFF. The CDR3 coding sequence is TGTGCCAGCAGCTTGGGGACAGGGGGTAACAATGAGCAGTTCTTC.

This clonotype was found many times. This chain links TRBV28 with TRBJ1-5; D ambiguous. The CDR3 has 14 amino acids. The germline V gene has CDR1 MDHEN and CDR2 SYDVKM. Deletions cut 2 bases from V and 4 bases from J, with 9 bases between. CDR3 protein: CASSLLHPNQPQHF. CDR3 in DNA: TGTGCCAGCAGTTTACTCCACCCTAATCAGCCCCAGCATTTT.

This clonotype was picked up a small number of times. The chain recombines TRBV20-1 with TRBJ1-2; TRBD1 is a possible D gene (5 bases). The germline V gene has CDR1 DFQATT and CDR2 SNEGSKA (reference sequence). The V gene lost 2 bases and the J gene lost 5 bases, with 21 bases spanning the gap. The CDR3 sequence is 16 residues long. CDR3 nucleotides: TGCAGTGCTAGAAGTTTTCTCCAGGGTAGTCGGTATGGCTACACCTTC. Its translation is CSARSFLQGSRYGYTF.

The gene calls are TRBV19 and TRBJ1-1, with D maybe TRBD1 (5 bases). V was clipped by 5 bases and J by 3 bases, with 10 bases between them. CDR1 is LNHDA, CDR2 SQIVND, per germline (reference sequence). The CDR3 is 13 amino acids. The CDR3 DNA reads TGTGCCAGTAGTGAGGGACGGTACACTGAAGCTTTCTTT. Its translation: CASSEGRYTEAFF.

This clonotype was seen ten or more times. The chain combines TRBV7-8 with TRBJ2-5, with no clear D. The CDR3 runs 12 residues. Germline assignment: CDR1 SGHVS and CDR2 FQNEAQ. The V end lost 4 bases, the J end lost 6 bases, and 9 bases lay between the germline ends. The CDR3, as DNA: TGTGCCAGCAGCTGGGTCCAGCAGACCCAGTACTTC. It specifies CASSWVQQTQYF.

The rearrangement links TRBV7-2 to TRBJ2-1, with D perhaps TRBD2 (6 bases). Trimming took 1 base from V and 2 from J, leaving 9 bases between them. CDR1 and CDR2 (germline): SGHTA, FQGNSA. This CDR3 spans 15 amino acids. CDR3 in amino acids: CASSLDPSAYNEQFF. The CDR3 coding sequence is TGTGCCAGCAGCTTAGATCCTAGCGCCTACAATGAGCAGTTCTTC.

This chain joins TRBV7-8 and TRBJ2-5; D tentatively reads TRBD1 or TRBD2 (5 bases each). Trimming removed 3 bases at V and 1 base at J, with 15 bases between. The CDR3 extends over 16 amino acids. Germline V gene data show CDR1 as SGHVS and CDR2 as FQNEAQ. CDR3 nucleotide sequence: TGTGCCAGCAGCTTTGCCTCCGGGACCACCCAAGAGACCCAGTACTTC. Translated, it gives CASSFASGTTQETQYF.

This clonotype occurred a few times. The chain combines TRBV7-2 with TRBJ1-2, with D hard to call. The CDR3 sequence is 14 residues long. Germline V CDR1 and CDR2: SGHTA, FQGNSA. Trimming took 3 bases from V and 7 from J, leaving 15 bases between them. This chain's CDR3 is CASSLGRTPGGYTF. CDR3 nucleotide sequence: TGTGCCAGCAGCTTGGGCAGGACTCCAGGTGGCTACACCTTC. The whole variable domain, filled in from reference TRBV7-2 and TRBJ1-2, reads GAGVSQSPSNKVTEKGKDVELRCDPISGHTALYWYRQSLGQGLEFLIYFQGNSAPDKSGLPSDRFSAERTGGSVSTLTIQRTQQEDSAVYLCASSLGRTPGGYTFGSGTRLTVV.

This clonotype was counted ten times or more. The chain carries TRBV29-1 and TRBJ2-7, with TRBD2 matching over 7 bases. The germline V gene encodes CDR1 SQVTM and CDR2 ANQGSEA. V lost 7 bases, J lost 0 bases, and 12 bases stayed unmatched. This CDR3 comprises 15 residues. The CDR3 sequence: CSGDPGAGSSYEQYF. Here the CDR3 DNA reads TGCAGCGGTGATCCGGGAGCGGGAAGCTCCTACGAGCAGTACTTC.

The sample holds many counts of this clonotype. The CDR3 protein is CASSQGRIAWADTQYF. The CDR3 DNA sequence: TGTGCCAGCAGCCAAGGGAGAATAGCGTGGGCAGATACGCAGTATTTT. The chain joins TRBV3-1 to TRBJ2-3; D possibly corresponds to TRBD2 (5 bases). The CDR3 runs 16 residues. The V and J ends lost 1 base and 4 bases respectively, with 15 bases between them. Germline CDR1 reads LGHDT; CDR2 reads YNNKEL (reference sequence).

As regards this clonotype: An end of the junction differs from the germline gene, which may be a read error. This chain joins TRBV12-3 or TRBV12-4 and TRBJ2-1, with TRBD2 matching 7 bases. The CDR3 length is 10 residues. The CDR3 DNA reads TGTGCCAGTCGGGGGGAAGGGCGAGTCTTC. Amino acid sequence: CASRGEGRVF.

This clonotype is large (0.1 to 1%) by share. The CDR3 sequence: CSAGAGGAFYEQYF. In nucleotides, the CDR3 is TGCAGTGCTGGGGCAGGGGGCGCTTTTTACGAGCAGTACTTC. The chain is built from TRBV20-1 and TRBJ2-7; 8 bases are shared with TRBD1. This CDR3 region has 14 residues. Germline CDR1 and CDR2: DFQATT and SNEGSKA (reference sequence). The trim removed 5 bases at V and 4 bases at J, leaving 10 bases unmatched.

This clonotype was observed at least ten times. CDR3 DNA sequence: TGTGCCAGCACGCGGGAGGTTGGCACAGATACGCAGTATTTT. This sequence encodes CASTREVGTDTQYF. This chain links TRBV2 with TRBJ2-3, with 8 bases fitting TRBD2. CDR1 SNHLY and CDR2 FYNNEI come from the germline V gene. The trim removed 7 bases at V and 1 base at J, leaving 4 bases unmatched. The CDR3 is 14 amino acids.

The chain is built from TRBV7-9 and TRBJ1-1, with TRBD1 matching 9 bases. J was trimmed by 6 bases and V by 2 bases; bases with no gene match: 7. In germline, CDR1 is SEHNR, CDR2 FQNEAQ (reference sequence). The CDR3 covers 15 residues. Here the CDR3 reads CASSLPDRGYPEAFF. The CDR3 DNA reads TGTGCCAGCAGCTTACCGGACAGGGGCTATCCTGAAGCTTTCTTT. The full variable domain, its missing parts supplied by reference TRBV7-9 and TRBJ1-1, is DTGVSQNPRHKITKRGQNVTFRCDPISEHNRLYWYRQTLGQGPEFLTYFQNEAQLEKSRLLSDRFSAERPKGSFSTLEIQRTEQGDSAMYLCASSLPDRGYPEAFFGQGTRLTVV.

This clonotype was counted many times. This chain joins TRBV7-9 and TRBJ2-7; D might be TRBD1 or TRBD2, each matching 6 bases. Deletions cut 2 bases from V and 7 bases from J, with 15 bases between. This CDR3 spans 14 amino acids. Looked up from germline, CDR1 is SEHNR and CDR2 is FQNEAQ (reference sequence). The CDR3 nucleotides are TGTGCCAGCAGCTTACAAGGGGGGCAGGAAGAGCAGTACTTC. This gives the protein CASSLQGGQEEQYF.

This clonotype showed up just a few times. V gene TRBV5-6 combines with J gene TRBJ2-7; D remains unclear. Per the germline V gene, CDR1 is SGHDT and CDR2 is YYEEEE. V shed 5 bases and J shed 0 bases, with 27 bases lying between them. The CDR3 length is 19 residues. The CDR3 nucleotides read TGTGCCAGCAGTTCGAAGGCTCTAGGTCATCAGCCCTCCTCCTACGAGCAGTACTTC. Translating it yields CASSSKALGHQPSSYEQYF.

This clonotype was picked up many times. V usage is TRBV5-1 and J usage is TRBJ2-1; D perhaps matches TRBD1 (6 bases). Germline V gives CDR1 SGHRS, CDR2 YFSETQ. The V gene lost 0 bases and the J gene lost 7 bases, with 11 bases spanning the gap. The CDR3 is 14 amino acids. The CDR3 DNA reads as TGCGCCAGCAGCTTGGTTACAGGGTGGAATGAGCAGTTCTTC. It specifies CASSLVTGWNEQFF. Drawing the rest from reference TRBV5-1 and TRBJ2-1, the complete variable domain is KAGVTQTPRYLIKTRGQQVTLSCSPISGHRSVSWYQQTPGQGLQFLFEYFSETQRNKGNFPGRFSGRQFSNSRSEMNVSTLELGDSALYLCASSLVTGWNEQFFGPGTRLTVL.